Shown below are 11 T cell receptor beta chains from a single sample sequenced in a study of OX40 agonist ivuxolimab in advanced cancers. Generated by immunoSEQ multiplex PCR, the TCRdb table keeps only in-frame clones and is missing some. The sample gives roughly 30,000 clones, 90% of which show up once; roughly 29% is in the top ten. Material: CD4+ or CD8+ T cells sorted from blood, obtained in a trial of the OX40 agonist ivuxolimab. The receptors here all came from an adult with an advanced solid tumor such as melanoma, head and neck, liver or kidney cancer.

V is TRBV6-1 and J is TRBJ1-1; D is undetermined. This CDR3 has 11 residues. V shed 7 bases and J shed 8 bases, with 11 bases lying between them. Germline assignment: CDR1 MNHNS and CDR2 SASEGT. CDR3 loop: CASTRGIEAFF. The CDR3 region has the DNA TGTGCCAGCACTCGAGGAATAGAAGCTTTCTTT.

The chain recombines TRBV9 with TRBJ2-7; the match to TRBD2 covers 8 bases. V shed 4 bases and J 1 base; nucleotides not matched to a gene: 7. The CDR3 is made up of 15 amino acids. Germline assignment: CDR1 SGDLS and CDR2 YYNGEE. DNA of the CDR3: TGTGCCAGCAGCCCCGGGAGGGGGGGGTCCTACGAGCAGTACTTC. It is translated as CASSPGRGGSYEQYF.

CDR3 nucleotide sequence: TGCGCCAGCAGCTTGGGTCCGACAGGGGAATTTCGGGAAAAACTGTTTTTT. Translated: CASSLGPTGEFREKLFF. This chain uses TRBV5-1 with TRBJ1-4, with 8 positions matching TRBD1. V shed 0 bases, J shed 8 bases, and the junction held 12 bases outside the gene matches. Germline CDR1 reads SGHRS; CDR2 reads YFSETQ. This CDR3 has 17 amino acids.

The chain employs TRBV28 and TRBJ1-5; D gene ambiguous. This CDR3 region has 15 residues. CDR1 and CDR2 from the germline V gene are MDHEN and SYDVKM. Trimming cost V 3 bases and J 3 bases, with 12 bases left between them. CDR3 DNA: TGTGCCAGCAGTTTTATTGGGGTAGACAATCAGCCCCAGCATTTT. Protein: CASSFIGVDNQPQHF.

The chain couples TRBV10-2 to TRBJ2-1; D is ambiguous. The CDR3 spans 11 residues. The V gene lost 6 bases and the J gene lost 9 bases, with 9 bases spanning the gap. CDR1 is WSHSY, CDR2 SAAADI, per germline. This CDR3 is CASRKGFEQFF. CDR3 nucleotide sequence: TGCGCCAGCAGGAAGGGTTTTGAGCAGTTCTTC.

A few counts support this clone. CDR3 amino acids: CASSGRSPDFYEQYF. The CDR3 DNA follows: TGTGCCAGCAGCGGGAGGAGCCCCGATTTTTACGAGCAGTACTTC. The V gene is TRBV9, the J gene TRBJ2-7; D might be TRBD2 (5 bases). Germline V gene sequence: CDR1 SGDLS, CDR2 YYNGEE. CDR3 length equals 15 residues. The V end was cut by 3 bases, the J end by 4 bases, with 17 bases between.

The chain combines TRBV27 with TRBJ2-7; no definite D call. This CDR3 has 13 residues. From germline, CDR1 is MNHEY and CDR2 SMNVEV (reference sequence). Trimming stripped 5 bases from V and 4 bases from J, with 12 bases between. CDR3: CASSPPTPYEQYF. CDR3 nucleotides: TGTGCCAGCAGTCCCCCGACACCGTACGAGCAGTACTTC.

The V call is TRBV2, the J call TRBJ2-7, with no clear D. Trimming left V 7 bases short and J 6 bases short, with 7 bases between. CDR3 size: 10 residues. Germline CDR1 reads SNHLY; CDR2 reads FYNNEI. The CDR3 reads CASNGGEQYF. The CDR3 nucleotides are TGTGCCAGCAACGGTGGCGAGCAGTACTTC.

This clone has only one observation. This sequence joins TRBV9 and TRBJ1-6, with D unclear. The CDR3 totals 16 residues. The V gene lost 4 bases and the J gene lost 9 bases, with 20 bases spanning the gap. Germline V gives CDR1 SGDLS, CDR2 YYNGEE. For the CDR3, the DNA is TGTGCCAGCAGCCCTGGCGGGCCCTTATCGGGTTCACCCCTCCACTTT. Translating gives CASSPGGPLSGSPLHF.

There are a few counts of this clone. The chain carries TRBV29-1 and TRBJ1-1; D may be TRBD1 (6 bases). The CDR3 has 13 amino acids. The V and J ends lost 6 bases and 4 bases respectively, with 15 bases between them. The germline V gene encodes CDR1 SQVTM and CDR2 ANQGSEA. For the CDR3, the DNA is TGCAGCGTACCAGGAGGGGGGACCACTGAAGCTTTCTTT. It is translated as CSVPGGGTTEAFF.

A few counts support this clone. The chain joins TRBV7-2 to TRBJ1-1; D gene unclear. Trimming took 3 bases from V and 0 from J, leaving 8 bases between them. Germline-derived CDR1 and CDR2 are SGHTA and FQGNSA. The CDR3 covers 14 residues. The CDR3 DNA follows: TGTGCCAGCAGCTTGGGAGGGATGAACACTGAAGCTTTCTTT. It yields the protein CASSLGGMNTEAFF.